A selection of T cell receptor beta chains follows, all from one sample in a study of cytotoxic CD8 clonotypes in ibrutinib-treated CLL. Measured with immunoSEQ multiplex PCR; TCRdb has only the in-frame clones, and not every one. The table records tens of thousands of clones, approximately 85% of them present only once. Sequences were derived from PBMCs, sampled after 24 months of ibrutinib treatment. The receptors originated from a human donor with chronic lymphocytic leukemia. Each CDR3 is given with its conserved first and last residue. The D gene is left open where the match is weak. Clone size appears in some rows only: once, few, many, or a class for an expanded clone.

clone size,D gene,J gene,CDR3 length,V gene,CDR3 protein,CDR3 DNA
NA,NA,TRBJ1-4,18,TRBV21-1,CASSKFRTGGRDGEKLFF,TGTGCCAGCAGCAAATTTAGGACAGGGGGCCGGGATGGGGAAAAACTGTTTTTT
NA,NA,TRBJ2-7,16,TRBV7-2,CASSSVGHTITYEQYF,TGTGCCAGCAGCTCCGTGGGACACACGATAACCTACGAGCAGTACTTC
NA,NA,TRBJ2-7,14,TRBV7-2,CASSSSGSSYEQYF,TGTGCCAGCAGTTCCTCCGGGAGCTCCTACGAGCAGTACTTC
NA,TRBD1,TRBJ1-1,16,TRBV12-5,CASGLRTGGLNTEAFF,TGTGCTAGTGGTCTCCGGACAGGGGGCCTTAACACTGAAGCTTTCTTT
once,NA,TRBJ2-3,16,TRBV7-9,CASSLGSIAVTDTQYF,TGTGCCAGCAGCTTAGGAAGTATTGCGGTCACAGATACGCAGTATTTT
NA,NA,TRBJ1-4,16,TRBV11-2,CASSPGQIATNEKLFF,TGTGCCAGCAGCCCCGGACAGATTGCAACTAATGAAAAACTGTTTTTT
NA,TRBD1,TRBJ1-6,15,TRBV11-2,CASSPWTGGNSPLHF,TGTGCCAGCAGCCCCTGGACAGGGGGGAATTCACCCCTCCACTTT
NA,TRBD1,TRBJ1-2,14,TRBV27,CASSFGTGGNGYTF,TGTGCCAGCAGTTTTGGGACAGGGGGCAATGGCTACACCTTC
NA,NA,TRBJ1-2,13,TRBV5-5,CASSLSADYGYTF,TGTGCCAGCAGCTTGTCGGCAGACTATGGCTACACCTTC
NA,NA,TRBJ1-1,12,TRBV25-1,CAGGKMNTEAFF,TGTGCTGGGGGTAAGATGAACACTGAAGCTTTCTTT
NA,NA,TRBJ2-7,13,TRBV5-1,CASSRQEGYEQYF,TGCGCCAGCAGCCGACAGGAGGGCTACGAGCAGTACTTC
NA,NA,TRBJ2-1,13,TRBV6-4,CASSDRGPGEQFF,TGTGCCAGCAGTGACCGGGGTCCGGGGGAGCAGTTCTTC